This T cell receptor (beta chain) was captured by sequencing in a study of molecular identifiers for immune sequencing clone quantification. As for the study in general: For replicates, RNA isolated from roughly 20,000 or 100,000 naive CD8 cells was divided into five portions, of which four were sequenced. Study observations and caveats: Highly expanded clone sizes could be underestimated by identical TCR molecules that share a barcode.

Naive CD8 T cells were FACS-sorted by CD8+CD4-CCR7+CD45RA+ markers. This clonotype has a count of ten or more. Antigen specificity is unknown. It was with previously described methods and listed TCR primers that bulk TCR libraries were made. TCRdb redid the calling of the PCR reads with MiXCR, one entry per CDR3 protein. The sample shows tens of thousands of distinct CDR3 sequences, roughly a fifth of them seen only once. This clonotype was sampled from a human donor in good health. Some libraries in this study had Jurkat cell RNA spiked in. Sequencing was performed on naive CD8+ T cells from blood, with Jurkat cell RNA spiked in. Subset given: FACS-sorted CD8+CD4-CCR7+CD45RA+ naive T cells.

This CDR3 reads CASSPPGSTYEQYF. The CDR3 DNA is TGCGCCAGCAGCCCCCCGGGCAGTACCTACGAGCAGTACTTC. This chain uses TRBV5-1 with TRBJ2-7, with D hard to call. Trimming removed 4 bases from V and 2 bases from J, with 13 bases in between. The CDR3 length is 14 residues. Looked up from germline, CDR1 is SGHRS and CDR2 is YFSETQ. Full variable domain (rest looked up from reference TRBV5-1 and TRBJ2-7): KAGVTQTPRYLIKTRGQQVTLSCSPISGHRSVSWYQQTPGQGLQFLFEYFSETQRNKGNFPGRFSGRQFSNSRSEMNVSTLELGDSALYLCASSPPGSTYEQYFGPGTRLTVT.